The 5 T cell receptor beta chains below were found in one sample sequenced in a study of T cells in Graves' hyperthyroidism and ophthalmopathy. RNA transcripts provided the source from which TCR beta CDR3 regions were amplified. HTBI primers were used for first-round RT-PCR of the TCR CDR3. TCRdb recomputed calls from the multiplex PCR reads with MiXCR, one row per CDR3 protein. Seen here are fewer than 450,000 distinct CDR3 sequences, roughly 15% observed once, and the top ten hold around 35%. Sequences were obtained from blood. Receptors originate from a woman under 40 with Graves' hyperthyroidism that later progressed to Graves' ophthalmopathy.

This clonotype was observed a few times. In nucleotides, the CDR3 is TGCGCCAGCAGCTGGTTAGGACAGGCACCAGCATCCAAAAACATTCAGTACTTC. This encodes CASSWLGQAPASKNIQYF. This chain uses TRBV5-1 with TRBJ2-4, with TRBD1 matching over 7 bases. CDR1 is SGHRS and CDR2 is YFSETQ in the germline V gene. V gave up 3 bases and J gave up 2 bases; unmatched junction bases: 14. The length of the CDR3 is 18 residues. The full variable domain, its missing parts supplied by reference TRBV5-1 and TRBJ2-4, is KAGVTQTPRYLIKTRGQQVTLSCSPISGHRSVSWYQQTPGQGLQFLFEYFSETQRNKGNFPGRFSGRQFSNSRSEMNVSTLELGDSALYLCASSWLGQAPASKNIQYFGAGTRLSVL.

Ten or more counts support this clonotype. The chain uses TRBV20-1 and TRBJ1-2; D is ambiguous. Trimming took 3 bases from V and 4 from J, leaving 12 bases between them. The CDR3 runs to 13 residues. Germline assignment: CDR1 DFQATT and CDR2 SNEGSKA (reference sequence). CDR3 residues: CSASVGTLYGYTF. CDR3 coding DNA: TGCAGTGCTAGTGTCGGCACCCTCTATGGCTACACCTTC.

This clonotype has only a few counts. The CDR3 sequence is CASSQVGGGDGYTF. The CDR3 coding sequence is TGCGCCAGCAGCCAAGTAGGCGGAGGGGATGGCTACACCTTC. J is TRBJ1-2 and V is TRBV4-1; possible D gene TRBD1, 5 bases. Between the trimmed V and J ends, which lost 1 base and 6 bases, there was a span of 12 bases. CDR1 MGHRA and CDR2 YSYEKL come from the germline V gene. The CDR3 is 14 residues long.

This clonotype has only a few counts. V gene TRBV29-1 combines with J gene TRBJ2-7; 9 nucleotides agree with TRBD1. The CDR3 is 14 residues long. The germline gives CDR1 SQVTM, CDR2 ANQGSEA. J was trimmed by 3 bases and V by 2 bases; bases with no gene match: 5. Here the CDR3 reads CSVEPGQGGYEQYF. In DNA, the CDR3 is TGCAGCGTTGAACCGGGACAGGGCGGCTACGAGCAGTACTTC.

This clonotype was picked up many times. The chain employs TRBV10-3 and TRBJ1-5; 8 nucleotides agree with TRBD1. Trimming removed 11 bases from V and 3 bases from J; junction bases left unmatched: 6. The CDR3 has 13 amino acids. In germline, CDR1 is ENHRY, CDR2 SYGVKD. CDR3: CAVQGGSNQPQHF. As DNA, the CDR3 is TGTGCCGTACAGGGGGGTTCCAATCAGCCCCAGCATTTT.